The 31 T cell receptor beta chains below were found in one sample sequenced in a study of OX40 agonist ivuxolimab in advanced cancers. TCRdb keeps only in-frame clones here, not all; method: immunoSEQ multiplex PCR. The sample records roughly 120,000 clones, over 75% being singletons. This sample comprised CD4+ or CD8+ T cells sorted from blood, obtained in a trial of the OX40 agonist ivuxolimab. Receptor source: an adult with an advanced solid tumor such as melanoma, head and neck, liver or kidney cancer.

This clone was detected many times. This chain connects TRBV7-3 to TRBJ2-7; D remains unclear. V gave up 2 bases and J gave up 0 bases, with 8 bases separating them. The CDR3 runs 14 residues. CDR1 and CDR2 from the germline V gene are SGHTA and FQGTGA. The CDR3 DNA reads as TGTGCCAGCAGCTTAGACGCGTTCTCCTACGAGCAGTACTTC. It codes for CASSLDAFSYEQYF.

This chain joins TRBV27 and TRBJ1-5; the match to TRBD1 covers 9 bases. The CDR3 runs 17 residues. The junction had 5 bases not matched to a gene; V was cut back by 0 bases and J by 2 bases. Germline CDR1 reads MNHEY; CDR2 reads SMNVEV (reference sequence). CDR3 region: CASSLSIRDRGNQPQHF. Here the CDR3 DNA reads TGTGCCAGCAGTTTATCGATAAGGGACAGGGGCAATCAGCCCCAGCATTTT.

Note on this clone: One end of the junction does not line up with germline, which may come from a read error. This sample also contains other DNA sequences that code for the same CDR3. The chain is built from TRBV28 and TRBJ2-7, with 8 bases identical to TRBD2. Germline V gene sequence: CDR1 MDHEN, CDR2 SYDVKM. This CDR3 region has 14 residues. CDR3 residues: CASTSRLAMGEQYF. CDR3 in DNA: TGCGCCAGCACTTCCCGACTAGCGATGGGCGAGCAGTACTTC.

This clone turned up a few times. This rearrangement joins TRBV4-2 to TRBJ2-3; no reliable D call. This CDR3 is 13 amino acids long. In germline, CDR1 is LGHNA, CDR2 YNFKEQ. Trimming took off 4 bases at V and 2 bases at J, with 7 bases between the two ends. The CDR3 DNA reads as TGTGCCAGCAGCCCCCTGTACACAGATACGCAGTATTTT. Translating gives CASSPLYTDTQYF.

The rearrangement joins TRBV30 to TRBJ2-5; D call uncertain. Trimming shortened V by 1 base and J by 1 base, and 4 bases separated the two germline ends. The CDR3 extends over 12 amino acids. Germline CDR1 GTSNPN, CDR2 SVGIG (reference sequence). In DNA form, the CDR3 reads TGTGCCTGGAGTGACGGCCAAGAGACCCAGTACTTC. It translates to CAWSDGQETQYF.

The chain has TRBV6-6 and TRBJ1-6; D is undetermined. The germline V and J ends were trimmed by 6 bases and 0 bases, with 6 bases remaining between them. Looked up from germline, CDR1 is MNHNY and CDR2 is SVGAGI (reference sequence). CDR3 length: 14 residues. CDR3 amino acids: CASSYPSYNSPLHF. CDR3 sequence (DNA): TGTGCCAGCAGCTACCCCTCCTATAATTCACCCCTCCACTTT.

The V gene is TRBV6-5, the J gene TRBJ2-7, with D possibly called TRBD1 or TRBD2 (5 bases each). The CDR3 sequence is 12 residues long. V lost 6 bases and J lost 7, with 13 bases in between. Germline loops: CDR1 MNHEY, CDR2 SVGAGI. The CDR3 sequence: CASRERWGEQYF. In nucleotides, the CDR3 is TGTGCCAGCAGAGAAAGATGGGGGGAGCAGTACTTC.

V gene TRBV28 combines with J gene TRBJ2-7; 7 nucleotides agree with TRBD1. After removal of 5 bases from V and 2 bases from J, the junction contained 6 bases not matched to a gene. CDR1 MDHEN and CDR2 SYDVKM come from the germline V gene. This CDR3 is 14 amino acids long. The CDR3 sequence is CASSLPGQPYEQYF. CDR3 DNA sequence: TGTGCCAGCAGTCTTCCGGGACAGCCCTACGAGCAGTACTTC.

The rearrangement joins TRBV5-1 to TRBJ2-3; no clear D gene. Trimming pared 4 bases from V and 0 bases from J, leaving 15 bases between. Germline V gene sequence: CDR1 SGHRS, CDR2 YFSETQ. This CDR3 spans 16 amino acids. This CDR3 is CASSSTPSPSTDTQYF. Here the CDR3 DNA reads TGCGCCAGCAGCAGTACACCGTCGCCTAGCACAGATACGCAGTATTTT.

This sequence joins TRBV10-2 and TRBJ2-1; 12 bases line up with TRBD2. Germline V lookup: CDR1 WSHSY, CDR2 SAAADI. V was clipped by 6 bases and J by 7 bases; unmatched bases: 10. The CDR3 has 16 residues. CDR3 nucleotide sequence: TGCGCCAGCAGACTTTCTAGCGGGGGGGCCAAGAATGAGCAGTTCTTC. The encoded protein is CASRLSSGGAKNEQFF.

V gene TRBV1 combines with J gene TRBJ2-7; the table's D call of TRBD2 was not tested on the DNA. TRBV1 is termed a pseudogene. The CDR3 spans 14 residues. CDR3 sequence (DNA): TGCACCAGCAGCCAAGATAGGCGACTAGTGGAGCAGTACTTC. Encoded protein: CTSSQDRRLVEQYF.

This chain joins TRBV4-3 and TRBJ2-1, with 7 nucleotides matching TRBD1. Per germline, CDR1 LGHNA and CDR2 YSLEER. Unmatched junction bases numbered 16, after V lost 1 base and J lost 4 bases. The CDR3 runs 19 residues. CDR3: CASSQGPGGQRVGYNEQFF. The CDR3 DNA follows: TGCGCCAGCAGCCAAGGGCCAGGGGGACAACGGGTGGGTTACAATGAGCAGTTCTTC.

V usage is TRBV11-3 and J usage is TRBJ1-1; D is unresolved. V lost 2 bases to trimming and J lost 4 bases, with 8 bases between them. The CDR3 contains 13 residues. Germline values: CDR1 SGHNT, CDR2 YENEEA. Here the CDR3 reads CASSLSGFTEAFF. The CDR3 DNA follows: TGTGCCAGCAGCTTATCCGGGTTCACTGAAGCTTTCTTT.

This sequence joins TRBV19 and TRBJ1-1; D might be TRBD1 (5 bases). This CDR3 is built from 13 residues. Germline lookup yields CDR1 LNHDA and CDR2 SQIVND (reference sequence). The V and J ends lost 7 bases and 1 base respectively, with 10 bases between them. The DNA for the CDR3 is TGTGCCAGTAAAGCCCAGGGGAACACTGAAGCTTTCTTT. Translating gives CASKAQGNTEAFF. Full variable domain (rest looked up from reference TRBV19 and TRBJ1-1): DGGITQSPKYLFRKEGQNVTLSCEQNLNHDAMYWYRQDPGQGLRLIYYSQIVNDFQKGDIAEGYSVSREKKESFPLTVTSAQKNPTAFYLCASKAQGNTEAFFGQGTRLTVV.

V gene TRBV28 combines with J gene TRBJ2-2; no clear D. The CDR3 runs 16 residues. Trimming removed 3 bases from V and 7 bases from J, with 18 bases in between. Germline loops: CDR1 MDHEN, CDR2 SYDVKM. CDR3 amino acids: CASSLPLTRSDGELFF. The CDR3 region has the DNA TGTGCCAGCAGTTTGCCCCTCACCAGGTCCGACGGGGAGCTGTTTTTT. Combining the CDR3 with reference TRBV28 and TRBJ2-2 gives the whole variable domain DVKVTQSSRYLVKRTGEKVFLECVQDMDHENMFWYRQDPGLGLRLIYFSYDVKMKEKGDIPEGYSVSREKKERFSLILESASTNQTSMYLCASSLPLTRSDGELFFGEGSRLTVL.

V gene TRBV7-2 combines with J gene TRBJ2-7; D possibly uses TRBD1 or TRBD2 (5 bases each). CDR1 is SGHTA and CDR2 is FQGNSA in the germline V gene. The CDR3 loop spans 17 amino acids. Trimming cost V 3 bases and J 1 base, with 19 bases left between them. DNA of the CDR3: TGTGCCAGCAGCTTGGGACCCCCAAACAAGGGTTCCTACGAGCAGTACTTC. This encodes CASSLGPPNKGSYEQYF.

The V and J genes are TRBV5-1 and TRBJ2-6, with D perhaps matching TRBD1 (6 bases). Trimming left V 6 bases short and J 1 base short, with 11 bases between. Germline assignment: CDR1 SGHRS and CDR2 YFSETQ. The CDR3 totals 15 residues. CDR3 nucleotide sequence: TGCGCCAGCACACAGACAGGATCTGGGGCCAACGTCCTGACTTTC. Protein sequence: CASTQTGSGANVLTF.

The genes are TRBV10-1 and TRBJ2-2; TRBD1 aligns across 7 bases. There are 15 residues in the CDR3. Germline CDR1 is WNHNN and CDR2 is SYGVQD (reference sequence). Trimming cost V 2 bases and J 2 bases; bases outside gene matches: 2. The CDR3 DNA is TGCGCCAGCAGTGAGGAGGGGGCTAACACCGGGGAGCTGTTTTTT. It yields the protein CASSEEGANTGELFF.

The chain couples TRBV29-1 to TRBJ2-2, with a weak D call TRBD1 (5 bases). The CDR3 covers 14 residues. CDR1 is SQVTM and CDR2 is ANQGSEA in the germline V gene. Trimming took 6 bases from V and 4 from J, leaving 15 bases between them. The CDR3 nucleotides are TGCAGCGTCCGCAGGGATTCGGGCACCGGGGAGCTGTTTTTT. Translated: CSVRRDSGTGELFF.

This chain connects TRBV10-3 to TRBJ2-1; TRBD2 matches at 7 bases. V lost 7 bases, J lost 8 bases, and 11 bases stayed unmatched. Germline loops: CDR1 ENHRY, CDR2 SYGVKD. The CDR3 totals 14 residues. CDR3 in amino acids: CAIKPGLLGDEQFF. The CDR3 DNA is TGTGCCATCAAACCGGGACTATTAGGGGATGAGCAGTTCTTC.

V is TRBV21-1 and J is TRBJ2-1; TRBD2, as called in the table, went unchecked against the DNA. TRBV21-1 is a pseudogene locus. This CDR3 spans 14 amino acids. The CDR3 nucleotides are TGTGCCAGCAGCGAAGCGGGGAGCTACAATGAGCAGTTCTTC. Translating it yields CASSEAGSYNEQFF.

The chain combines TRBV5-8 with TRBJ2-4, with D possibly being TRBD1 (6 bases). Trimming stripped 1 base from V and 15 bases from J, with 17 bases between. Germline CDR1 SGHTS, CDR2 YDEGEE. This CDR3 has 13 residues. The CDR3 DNA reads as TGTGCCAGCAGCTTGCCCAGGGGTCCTTTGGCGTACTTC. It codes for CASSLPRGPLAYF.

The chain joins TRBV9 to TRBJ2-3; a possible D gene is TRBD2 (5 bases). The V end was cut by 4 bases, the J end by 0 bases, with 9 bases between. There are 14 residues in the CDR3. Germline loops: CDR1 SGDLS, CDR2 YYNGEE. The CDR3 is CASSTGGSTDTQYF. CDR3 in DNA: TGTGCCAGCAGCACGGGCGGGAGCACAGATACGCAGTATTTT.

The rearrangement links TRBV7-2 to TRBJ1-5; 10 nucleotides match TRBD1. CDR1 is SGHTA, CDR2 FQGNSA, per germline. This CDR3 spans 17 amino acids. The V and J ends lost 5 bases and 0 bases, in that order; junction bases with no gene match: 7. The CDR3 DNA reads TGTGCCAGCAGCCCAAGGACAGGGGGGTATAGCAATCAGCCCCAGCATTTT. This gives the protein CASSPRTGGYSNQPQHF.

This CDR3 is CASSLESGGNTEAFF. As DNA, the CDR3 is TGTGCCAGCAGCTTAGAGTCGGGGGGGAACACTGAAGCTTTCTTT. This chain links TRBV7-8 with TRBJ1-1; possible D gene TRBD1, 5 bases. Germline lookup yields CDR1 SGHVS and CDR2 FQNEAQ. This CDR3 region has 15 residues. Trimming cost V 1 base and J 1 base, with 10 bases left between them.

The genes are TRBV6-1 and TRBJ2-7; 12 bases are a match to TRBD1. J lost 1 base, V lost 6 bases, and 4 bases had no gene match. CDR1 is MNHNS and CDR2 is SASEGT in the germline V gene. The CDR3 covers 15 residues. CDR3 bases: TGTGCCAGCAGGGGGGGACAGGGGGCTTCCTACGAGCAGTACTTC. Protein sequence: CASRGGQGASYEQYF.

V usage is TRBV9 and J usage is TRBJ2-7, with D unclear. The V end was cut by 3 bases, the J end by 2 bases, with 18 bases between. The CDR3 length is 16 residues. Per germline, CDR1 SGDLS and CDR2 YYNGEE. As DNA, the CDR3 is TGTGCCAGCAGCGCCCGTAGGTGGCTCTTCCCCTACGAGCAGTACTTC. Encoded protein: CASSARRWLFPYEQYF.

The CDR3 sequence: CAISEEGGSYGYTF. CDR3 DNA sequence: TGTGCCATCAGTGAGGAGGGGGGATCCTATGGCTACACCTTC. This chain uses TRBV10-3 with TRBJ1-2; D might be TRBD1 (6 bases). Per the germline V gene, CDR1 is ENHRY and CDR2 is SYGVKD. CDR3 length: 14 residues. Between the trimmed V and J ends, which lost 2 bases and 4 bases, there was a span of 11 bases.

V gene TRBV9 combines with J gene TRBJ2-1; 11 bases are shared with TRBD1. Germline CDR1 and CDR2: SGDLS and YYNGEE. This CDR3 is built from 15 residues. Losses at the gene ends were 3 bases for V and 7 bases for J; bases not matched to a gene: 6. The CDR3, as DNA: TGTGCCAGCAGCGCGGACAGGGGGCCTGAGAATGAGCAGTTCTTC. Encoded protein: CASSADRGPENEQFF.

The chain has TRBV5-1 and TRBJ1-3, with unresolved D. Germline V gene lookup returns CDR1 SGHRS and CDR2 YFSETQ. The V end was cut by 0 bases, the J end by 0 bases, with 7 bases between. The CDR3 runs 15 residues. CDR3 loop: CASSLAGASGNTIYF. As DNA, the CDR3 is TGCGCCAGCAGCTTGGCAGGAGCCTCTGGAAACACCATATATTTT.

V gene TRBV5-6 combines with J gene TRBJ1-1; D not certain. The CDR3 is made up of 11 amino acids. Germline loops: CDR1 SGHDT, CDR2 YYEEEE. V was cut by 4 bases and J by 10 bases, with 11 bases left in between. The CDR3 sequence is CASSRESVAFF. CDR3 coding DNA: TGTGCCAGCAGCCGCGAGTCCGTAGCTTTCTTT.